The present TCR beta chain was sequenced within a study of CD8 T cells in ankylosing spondylitis. V dropped 3 bases and J dropped 1; count of bases not matched to a gene: 4. Germline loops: CDR1 SGDLS, CDR2 YYNGEE. The CDR3 runs to 16 residues. Study-level points and caveats: For ankylosing spondylitis blood, a TCR beta motif of under 10 highly homologous variants appeared characteristic. A CD8+ phenotype characterized the disease-linked clones, which were relatively rare in peripheral blood. Matched ankylosing spondylitis synovial fluid reportedly contained a significantly enriched population of disease-linked clones. Earlier studies detected some motif variants in reactive arthritis synovial fluid and blood.

Ten or more counts support this clonotype. Its target is not known. A single record per CDR3 protein comes from TCRdb applying MiXCR to the 5' RACE reads. The sample contains fewer than 550,000 distinct CDR3 sequences, over 4% of which appear only once. Sequenced input: blood, either unsorted or a sorted T cell fraction (not recorded which). The chain is built from TRBV9 and TRBJ2-5, with TRBD1 matching over 12 bases. This receptor was obtained from a male donor with ankylosing spondylitis. CDR3 residues: CASSARDRGLQETQYF. The CDR3 DNA reads TGTGCCAGCAGCGCCCGGGACAGGGGGCTCCAAGAGACCCAGTACTTC.